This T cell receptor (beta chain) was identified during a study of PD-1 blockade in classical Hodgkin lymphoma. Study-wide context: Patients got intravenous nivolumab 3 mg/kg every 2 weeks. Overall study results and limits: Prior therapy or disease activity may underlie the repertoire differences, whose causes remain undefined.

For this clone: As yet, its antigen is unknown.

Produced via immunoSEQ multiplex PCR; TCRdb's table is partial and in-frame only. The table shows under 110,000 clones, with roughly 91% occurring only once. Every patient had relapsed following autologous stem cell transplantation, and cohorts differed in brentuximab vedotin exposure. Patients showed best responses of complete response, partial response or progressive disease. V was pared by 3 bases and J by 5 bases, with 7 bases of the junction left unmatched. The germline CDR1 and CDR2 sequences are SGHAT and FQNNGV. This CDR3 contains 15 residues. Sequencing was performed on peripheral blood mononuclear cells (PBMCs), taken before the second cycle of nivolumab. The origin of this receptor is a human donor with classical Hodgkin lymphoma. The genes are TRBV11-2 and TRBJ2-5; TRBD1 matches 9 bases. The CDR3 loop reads CASSFPSTGGETQYF. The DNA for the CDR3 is TGTGCCAGCAGCTTTCCGTCGACAGGGGGTGAGACCCAGTACTTC.